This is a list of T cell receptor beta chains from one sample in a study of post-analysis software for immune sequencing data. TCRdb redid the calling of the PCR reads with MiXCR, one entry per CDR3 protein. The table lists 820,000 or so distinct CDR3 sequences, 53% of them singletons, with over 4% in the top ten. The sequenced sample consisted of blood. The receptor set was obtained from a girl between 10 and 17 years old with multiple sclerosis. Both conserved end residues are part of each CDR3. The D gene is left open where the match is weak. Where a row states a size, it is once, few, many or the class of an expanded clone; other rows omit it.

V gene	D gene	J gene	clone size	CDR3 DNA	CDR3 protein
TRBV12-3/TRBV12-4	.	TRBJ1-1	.	TGTGCCAGCAGTCTTGGGGGAACGGGGGTCTCTGAAGCTTTCTTT	CASSLGGTGVSEAFF
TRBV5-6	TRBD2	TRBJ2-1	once	TGTGCCAGCAGAGGTGGGGGGGGAACACACGTACTCGACTACAATGAGCAGTTCTTC	CASRGGGGTHVLDYNEQFF
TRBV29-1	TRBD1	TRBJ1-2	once	TGCAGCGCATGGAGACAGGGACCGGGGGGCTACACCTTC	CSAWRQGPGGYTF
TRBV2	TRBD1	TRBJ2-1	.	TGTGCCAGCAGTCTCGGACAGGGTTCGCCCAATGAGCAGTTCTTC	CASSLGQGSPNEQFF
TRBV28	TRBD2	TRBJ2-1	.	TGTGCCAGCAGTCCCCTCGGGAGGCCCGACAATGAGCAGTTCTTC	CASSPLGRPDNEQFF
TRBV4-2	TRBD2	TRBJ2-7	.	TGTGCCAGCAGCCAAGATGTAGGGACTAGCGGGAGTGACGAGCAGTACTTC	CASSQDVGTSGSDEQYF
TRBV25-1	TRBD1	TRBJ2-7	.	TGTGCCAGCAGTCAGCCGTCGGGACAGGGGACTTGCGAGCAGTACTTC	CASSQPSGQGTCEQYF
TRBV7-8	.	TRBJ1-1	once	TGTGCCAGCAGCTTAGAAGGCTCCGGGACGCCGGTGAACACTGAAGCTTTCTTT	CASSLEGSGTPVNTEAFF
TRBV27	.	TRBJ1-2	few	TGTGCCGCTGGGCCAGGGAGGGATGGCTACACCTTC	CAAGPGRDGYTF
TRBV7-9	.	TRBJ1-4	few	TGTGCCAGCAGCTTATCTGGCAGGGGAAGGACTAATGAAAAACTGTTTTTT	CASSLSGRGRTNEKLFF
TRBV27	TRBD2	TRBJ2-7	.	TGTGCCAGCAGTCTTCAGACTAGCGGGGTCTCCTACGAGCAGTACTTC	CASSLQTSGVSYEQYF
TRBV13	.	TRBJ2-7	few	TGTGCCAGCAGCTTATCTACAGACGGTGGCAGGGACTACGAGCAGTACTTC	CASSLSTDGGRDYEQYF
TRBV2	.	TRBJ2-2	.	TGTGCCAGCAGTGACCGGCGGGGAGCGCTCCCGAACACCGGGGAGCTGTTTTTT	CASSDRRGALPNTGELFF
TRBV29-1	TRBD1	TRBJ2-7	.	TGCAGCGTAACAGGGGCCGAGCAGTACTTC	CSVTGAEQYF
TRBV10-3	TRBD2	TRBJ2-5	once	TGTGCCATCGATCGGGACCCAGCGGGGGGAGGAGAGACCCAGTACTTC	CAIDRDPAGGGETQYF
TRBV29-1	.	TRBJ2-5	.	TGCAGCTGCGGGAAGGGAGAGACCCAGTACTTC	CSCGKGETQYF
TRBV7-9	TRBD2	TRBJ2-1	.	TGTGCCAGCAGCTTAGCATCGCAGCGGGGGGTCTACAATGAGCAGTTCTTC	CASSLASQRGVYNEQFF
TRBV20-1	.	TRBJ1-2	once	TGCAGTGCTGGATCAGGACAGAACTACATCTATGGCTACACCTTC	CSAGSGQNYIYGYTF
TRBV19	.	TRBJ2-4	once	TGTGCCAGTAGGTCGGGACTGGTGTGGTACTTC	CASRSGLVWYF
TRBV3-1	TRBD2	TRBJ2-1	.	TGTGCCAGCAGCCAAGCTAGCGGGGGGGTATACAATGAGCAGTTCTTC	CASSQASGGVYNEQFF
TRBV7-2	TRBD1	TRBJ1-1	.	TGTGCCAGCAGCTTAGCCGGCGCCCGACAGGGTCGGACTGAAGCTTTCTTT	CASSLAGARQGRTEAFF
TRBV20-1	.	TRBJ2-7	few	TGCAGTGCTAGAGCGACAGGCCATCTCTACGAGCAGTACTTC	CSARATGHLYEQYF
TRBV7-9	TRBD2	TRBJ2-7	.	TGTGCCAGCAGCTTAGGACTAGCGGGGTACGACGAGCAGTACTTC	CASSLGLAGYDEQYF
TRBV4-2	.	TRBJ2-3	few	TGTGCCAGCAGCCAAGATCGCAGGGGAAGGGATACGCAGTATTTT	CASSQDRRGRDTQYF
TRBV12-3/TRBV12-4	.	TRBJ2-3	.	TGTGCCAGCAGCTCCGGCCGGATTAGCACAGATACGCAGTATTTT	CASSSGRISTDTQYF
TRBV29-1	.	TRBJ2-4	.	TGCAGCGTTGTTCGGCAGGGTATCCACGGGCAGTACTTC	CSVVRQGIHGQYF
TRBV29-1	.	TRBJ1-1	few	TGCAGCGTTACTCCGGGAAGGATCGCTTTCTTT	CSVTPGRIAFF
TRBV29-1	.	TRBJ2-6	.	TGCAGCGTTGAACGGATCTCTGGGGCCAACGTCCTGACTTTC	CSVERISGANVLTF